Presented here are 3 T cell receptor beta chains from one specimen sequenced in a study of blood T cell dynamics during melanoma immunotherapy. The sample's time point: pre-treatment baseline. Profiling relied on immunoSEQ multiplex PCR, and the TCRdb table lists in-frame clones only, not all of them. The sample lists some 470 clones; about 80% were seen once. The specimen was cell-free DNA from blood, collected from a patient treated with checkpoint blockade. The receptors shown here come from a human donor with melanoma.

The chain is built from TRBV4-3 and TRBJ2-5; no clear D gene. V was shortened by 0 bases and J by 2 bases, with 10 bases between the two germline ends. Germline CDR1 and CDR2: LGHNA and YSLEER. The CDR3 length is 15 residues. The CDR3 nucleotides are TGCGCCAGCAGCCAAGATTGGCAGACTCAAGAGACCCAGTACTTC. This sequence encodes CASSQDWQTQETQYF.

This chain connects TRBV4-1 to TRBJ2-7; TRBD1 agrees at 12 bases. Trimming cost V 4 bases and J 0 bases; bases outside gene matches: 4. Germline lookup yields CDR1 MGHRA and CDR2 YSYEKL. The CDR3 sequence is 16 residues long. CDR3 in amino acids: CASSPGTGGFSYEQYF. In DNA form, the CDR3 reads TGCGCCAGCAGCCCGGGGACAGGGGGCTTCTCCTACGAGCAGTACTTC.

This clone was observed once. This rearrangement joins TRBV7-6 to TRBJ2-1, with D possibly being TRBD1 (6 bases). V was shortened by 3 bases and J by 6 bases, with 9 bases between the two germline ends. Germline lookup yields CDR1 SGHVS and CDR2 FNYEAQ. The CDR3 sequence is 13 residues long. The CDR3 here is CASSFRRGNEQFF. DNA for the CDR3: TGTGCCAGCAGCTTCCGCAGGGGCAATGAGCAGTTCTTC.